The following is a T cell receptor (beta chain) sequence with its context. Its target is not known. Trimming left V 6 bases short and J 5 bases short, with 8 bases between. This CDR3 is 11 amino acids long. Per germline, CDR1 SNHLY and CDR2 FYNNEI. The data were obtained in a study of identifying expanded T cells in peripheral blood. Points from the study as a whole: Technical replicates showed around 1.2 changed clones; approximately 2 weeks roughly 18; four weeks 19.

The repertoire was sequenced with immunoSEQ multiplex PCR; TCRdb's copy has only in-frame clones and lacks some. The sample lists 100,000 to 150,000 clones, roughly 84% seen once, with 2.5% to 4% in the top ten. Input material: blood. The chain uses TRBV2 and TRBJ2-7; no clear D gene. The receptor's source is a person aged 18 to 70 in good health. CDR3: CASRRFDEQYF. The CDR3 DNA follows: TGTGCCAGCAGAAGGTTCGACGAGCAGTACTTC.